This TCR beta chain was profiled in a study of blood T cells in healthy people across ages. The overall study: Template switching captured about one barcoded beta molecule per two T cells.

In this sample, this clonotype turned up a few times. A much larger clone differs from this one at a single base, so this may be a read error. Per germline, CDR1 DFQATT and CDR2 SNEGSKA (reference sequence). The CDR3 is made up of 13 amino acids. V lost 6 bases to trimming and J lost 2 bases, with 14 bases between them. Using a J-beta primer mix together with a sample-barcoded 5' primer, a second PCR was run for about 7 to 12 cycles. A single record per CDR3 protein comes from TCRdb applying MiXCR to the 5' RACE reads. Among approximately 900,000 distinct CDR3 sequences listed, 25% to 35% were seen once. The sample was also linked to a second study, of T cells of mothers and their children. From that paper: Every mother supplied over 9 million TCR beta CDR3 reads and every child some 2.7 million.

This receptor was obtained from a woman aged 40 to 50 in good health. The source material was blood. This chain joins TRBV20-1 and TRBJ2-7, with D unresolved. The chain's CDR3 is CSAHNGRPYEQYF. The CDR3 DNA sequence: TGCAGTGCCCATAATGGCAGACCCTACGAGCAGTACTTC.